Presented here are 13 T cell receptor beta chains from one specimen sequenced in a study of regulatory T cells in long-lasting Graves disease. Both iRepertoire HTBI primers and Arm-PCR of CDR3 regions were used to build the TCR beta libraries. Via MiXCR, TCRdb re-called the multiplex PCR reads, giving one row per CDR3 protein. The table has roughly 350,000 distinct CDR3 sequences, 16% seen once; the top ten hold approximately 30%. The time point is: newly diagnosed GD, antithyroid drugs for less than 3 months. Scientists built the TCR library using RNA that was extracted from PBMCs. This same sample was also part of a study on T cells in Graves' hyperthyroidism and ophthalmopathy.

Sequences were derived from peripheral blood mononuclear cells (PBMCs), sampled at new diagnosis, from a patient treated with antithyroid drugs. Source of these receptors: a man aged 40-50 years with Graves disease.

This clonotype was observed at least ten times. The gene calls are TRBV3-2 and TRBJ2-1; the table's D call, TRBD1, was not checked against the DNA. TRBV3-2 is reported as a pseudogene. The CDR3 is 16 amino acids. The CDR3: CASSLRIGGGRFEQFF. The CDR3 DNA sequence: TGTGCCAGCAGCCTCCGAATTGGCGGGGGCCGCTTCGAGCAGTTCTTC.

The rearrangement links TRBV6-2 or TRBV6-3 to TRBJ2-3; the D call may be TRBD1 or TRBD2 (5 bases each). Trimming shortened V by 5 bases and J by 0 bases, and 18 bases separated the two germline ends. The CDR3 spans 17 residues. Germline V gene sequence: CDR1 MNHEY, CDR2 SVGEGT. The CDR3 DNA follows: TGTGCCAGCAGTCCAATCCGGGACGGCTTAAGCACAGATACGCAGTATTTT. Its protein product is CASSPIRDGLSTDTQYF.

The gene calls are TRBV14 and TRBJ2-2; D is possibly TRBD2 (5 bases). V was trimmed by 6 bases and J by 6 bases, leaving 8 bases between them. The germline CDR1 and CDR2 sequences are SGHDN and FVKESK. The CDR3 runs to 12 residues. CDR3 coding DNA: TGTGCCAGCAGTACTAGGGCCGGGGAGCTGTTTTTT. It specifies CASSTRAGELFF.

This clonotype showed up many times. The CDR3, as DNA: TGTGCCAGCAGTGATACCTTTAGCGGGGGAGGGCCCGGGGAGCTGTTTTTT. Translated, it gives CASSDTFSGGGPGELFF. The V call is TRBV2, the J call TRBJ2-2; 9 bases map to TRBD2. J was trimmed by 6 bases and V by 3 bases; bases with no gene match: 11. The germline CDR1 and CDR2 sequences are SNHLY and FYNNEI. The CDR3 has 17 residues.

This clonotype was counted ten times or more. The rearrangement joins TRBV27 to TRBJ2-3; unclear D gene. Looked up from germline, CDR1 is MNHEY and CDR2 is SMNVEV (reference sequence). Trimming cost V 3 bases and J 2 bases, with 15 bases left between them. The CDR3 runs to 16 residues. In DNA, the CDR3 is TGTGCCAGCAGTTTCTCGGCCTGGGCGTACACAGATACGCAGTATTTT. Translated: CASSFSAWAYTDTQYF.

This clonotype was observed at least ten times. CDR3 amino acids: CASSPSRFGNTIYF. The CDR3 region has the DNA TGTGCCAGCTCACCTTCGCGTTTTGGAAACACCATATATTTT. The rearrangement uses TRBV18 and TRBJ1-3, with no clear D. The CDR3 extends over 14 amino acids. Per the germline V gene, CDR1 is KGHSH and CDR2 is LQKENI. Between the trimmed V and J ends, which lost 3 bases and 3 bases, there was a span of 9 bases.

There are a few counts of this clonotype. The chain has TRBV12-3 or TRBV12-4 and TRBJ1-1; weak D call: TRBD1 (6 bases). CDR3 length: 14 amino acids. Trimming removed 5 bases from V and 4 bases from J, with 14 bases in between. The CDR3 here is CASSEQGWVTEAFF. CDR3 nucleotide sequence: TGTGCCAGCAGTGAGCAGGGGTGGGTCACTGAAGCTTTCTTT.

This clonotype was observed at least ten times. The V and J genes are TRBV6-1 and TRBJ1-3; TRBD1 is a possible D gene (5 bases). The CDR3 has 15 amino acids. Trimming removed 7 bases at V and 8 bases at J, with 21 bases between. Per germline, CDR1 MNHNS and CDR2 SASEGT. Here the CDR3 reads CASTPSPRVRDTIYF. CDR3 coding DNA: TGTGCCAGCACACCCTCCCCCAGGGTACGGGACACCATATATTTT.

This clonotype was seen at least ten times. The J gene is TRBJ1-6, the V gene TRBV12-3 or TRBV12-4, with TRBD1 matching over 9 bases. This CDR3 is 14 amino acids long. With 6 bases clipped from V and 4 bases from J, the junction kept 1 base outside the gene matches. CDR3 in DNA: TGTGCCAGCAGGACAGGGGGTTATAATTCACCCCTCCACTTT. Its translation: CASRTGGYNSPLHF.

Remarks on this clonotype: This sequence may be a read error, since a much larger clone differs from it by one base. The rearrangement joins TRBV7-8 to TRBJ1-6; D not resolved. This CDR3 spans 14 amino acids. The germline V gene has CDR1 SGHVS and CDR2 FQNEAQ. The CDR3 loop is CASSVETEDSPPHF. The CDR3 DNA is TGTGCCAGCAGTGTCGAGACGGAGGATTCACCCCCCCACTTT.

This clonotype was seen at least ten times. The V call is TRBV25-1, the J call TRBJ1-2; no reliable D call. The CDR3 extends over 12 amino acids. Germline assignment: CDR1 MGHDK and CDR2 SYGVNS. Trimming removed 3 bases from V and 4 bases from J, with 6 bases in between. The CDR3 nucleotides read TGTGCCAGCAGTGATTCCCGCTATGGCTACACCTTC. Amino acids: CASSDSRYGYTF.

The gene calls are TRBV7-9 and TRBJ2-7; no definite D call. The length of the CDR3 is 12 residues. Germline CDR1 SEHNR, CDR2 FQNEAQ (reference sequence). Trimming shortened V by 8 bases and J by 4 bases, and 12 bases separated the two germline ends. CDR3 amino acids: CASGSTAYEQYF. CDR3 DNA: TGTGCCAGCGGTTCGACCGCATACGAGCAGTACTTC.

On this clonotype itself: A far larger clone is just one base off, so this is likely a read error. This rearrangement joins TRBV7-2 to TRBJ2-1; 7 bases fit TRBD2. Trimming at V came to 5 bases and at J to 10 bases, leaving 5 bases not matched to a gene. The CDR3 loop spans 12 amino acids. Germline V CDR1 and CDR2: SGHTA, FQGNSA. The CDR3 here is CASSLGDYEQFF. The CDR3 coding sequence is TGTGCCAGCAGCCTCGGGGACTACGAGCAGTTCTTC.